The source of this TCR beta chain is a study of T cell repertoires in cytomegalovirus infection. Study findings and constraints: Predominance within the ex vivo response was attributable to HLA-C-restricted CMV-specific TCR beta clonotypes.

A remark on this clonotype: Antigen unknown.

V lost 9 bases and J lost 3, with 14 bases in between. This CDR3 region has 14 residues. TCRdb reanalysed the reads using MiXCR and keeps one entry per CDR3 protein. Among around 58,000 distinct CDR3 sequences, around 20% were seen once, and the ten largest hold 73%. This specimen was CD8+ T cells from cultured PBMCs, taken from culture after CMV antigen stimulation. The chain joins TRBV12-3 or TRBV12-4 to TRBJ1-4; D is uncertain. This TCR derives from a human donor in good health (CMV status not recorded). Some clones in this sample may be carry-over from other donors' samples. The DNA of the CDR3 is TGTGCCAGTTACGAGTCGGGCGCTAATGAAAAACTGTTTTTT. Protein product: CASYESGANEKLFF.